This T cell receptor beta chain was sequenced for a study of Graves' ophthalmopathy and Graves' hyperthyroidism. Study-level information: Pretreatment peripheral blood was obtained at initial diagnosis.

This clonotype was observed many times. Germline and junction disagree at one end, which may indicate a read error. CDR1 and CDR2 from the germline V gene are KGHSH and LQKENI. The CDR3 length is 12 residues. Orbital computed tomography, thyroid ultrasound, TRAb, serum thyroxine and clinical symptoms formed the basis of diagnosis. RNA served as the template for amplifying TCR beta CDR3 regions. The first-round RT-PCR employed HTBI primers together with the Qiagen OneStep RT-PCR kit. A multiplex PCR was then performed as the second round. Each CDR3 protein gets one entry after TCRdb re-called the multiplex PCR reads with MiXCR. The table lists about half a million distinct CDR3 sequences, over 13% of them singletons.

The TCR was taken from a woman aged 25 to 39 with Graves' ophthalmopathy. The chain combines TRBV18 with TRBJ2-7; 9 nucleotides agree with TRBD1. Sequenced material: blood. The CDR3 loop is CASSPDGQGYAF. DNA for the CDR3: TGTGCCAGCTCACCGGATGGACAGGGGTACGCCTTC.